A single sample is the source of the 25 T cell receptor beta chains below, sequenced in a study of OX40 agonist ivuxolimab in advanced cancers. Here immunoSEQ multiplex PCR was the method, and the copy in TCRdb shows in-frame clones only, minus some. The data hold around 120,000 clones, with 85% to 90% observed a single time. The sample was CD4+ or CD8+ T cells sorted from blood, taken in a trial of the OX40 agonist ivuxolimab. All receptors come from an adult with an advanced solid tumor such as melanoma, head and neck, liver or kidney cancer.

V gene TRBV7-2 combines with J gene TRBJ1-1; the D gene is possibly TRBD1 (6 bases). V lost 3 bases and J 5 bases, leaving 13 bases between the germline ends. The CDR3 has 14 residues. The germline V gene encodes CDR1 SGHTA and CDR2 FQGNSA. The CDR3 region is CASSFSDQGTEAFF. CDR3 nucleotide sequence: TGTGCCAGCAGCTTCTCAGACCAGGGGACTGAAGCTTTCTTT.

The gene calls are TRBV7-2 and TRBJ2-7; D is unclear. CDR3 length equals 12 residues. V shed 5 bases and J shed 6 bases, with 11 bases lying between them. Germline values: CDR1 SGHTA, CDR2 FQGNSA. CDR3 coding DNA: TGTGCCAGCAGCCTCGTACCAATCGAGCAGTACTTC. Encoded protein: CASSLVPIEQYF.

This chain joins TRBV4-3 and TRBJ2-3; TRBD2 is a possible D gene (6 bases). The length of the CDR3 is 15 residues. V was pared by 2 bases and J by 7 bases, with 16 bases between. Germline V gene lookup returns CDR1 LGHNA and CDR2 YSLEER. Here the CDR3 reads CASSQWGPLANTQYF. CDR3 nucleotide sequence: TGCGCCAGCAGCCAATGGGGCCCCCTAGCGAATACGCAGTATTTT.

This sequence joins TRBV7-2 and TRBJ2-1; 9 bases map to TRBD1. Germline lookup yields CDR1 SGHTA and CDR2 FQGNSA. The CDR3 runs 15 residues. V gave up 6 bases and J gave up 5 bases; unmatched junction bases: 8. The CDR3 loop reads CASRFGQGWNNEQFF. CDR3 bases: TGTGCCAGCAGGTTCGGACAGGGGTGGAACAATGAGCAGTTCTTC.

The rearrangement uses TRBV7-2 and TRBJ1-2; the match to TRBD1 covers 10 bases. Germline CDR1 is SGHTA and CDR2 is FQGNSA. The CDR3 loop spans 14 amino acids. V shed 4 bases and J 6 bases; nucleotides not matched to a gene: 5. CDR3 coding DNA: TGTGCCAGCAGCTCCCCGACAGGGGGCGATGGCTACACCTTC. It yields the protein CASSSPTGGDGYTF.

The chain links TRBV30 to TRBJ1-2; possibly TRBD1 for D (5 bases). Germline lookup yields CDR1 GTSNPN and CDR2 SVGIG (reference sequence). V was shortened by 4 bases and J by 7 bases, with 16 bases between the two germline ends. This CDR3 is 13 amino acids long. This CDR3 reads CAWKGRESGGYTF. Written as DNA, the CDR3 is TGTGCCTGGAAGGGCAGGGAGTCTGGTGGCTACACCTTC.

The chain is built from TRBV6-5 and TRBJ2-5; D call uncertain. The CDR3 length is 13 residues. The germline gives CDR1 MNHEY, CDR2 SVGAGI. Trimming removed 4 bases at V and 0 bases at J, with 6 bases between. In DNA form, the CDR3 reads TGTGCCAGCAGTTCCCTGTACCAAGAGACCCAGTACTTC. This encodes CASSSLYQETQYF.

J is TRBJ2-3 and V is TRBV6-6; possible D gene TRBD1, 5 bases. The CDR3 has 12 residues. Per germline, CDR1 MNHNY and CDR2 SVGAGI (reference sequence). V gave up 8 bases and J gave up 4 bases, with 10 bases separating them. CDR3 sequence (DNA): TGTGCCAGCCGAATGGGGCCAGATACGCAGTATTTT. This codes for CASRMGPDTQYF.

This clone appeared once. V and J are TRBV30 and TRBJ2-7; 9 bases align to TRBD1. The junction had 6 bases not matched to a gene; V was cut back by 5 bases and J by 1 base. Germline V gene data show CDR1 as GTSNPN and CDR2 as SVGIG (reference sequence). The CDR3 consists of 14 residues. The CDR3 bases are TGTGCCTGGGGCCGGGACAGGGTATCCTACGAGCAGTACTTC. This sequence encodes CAWGRDRVSYEQYF.

The V call is TRBV10-3, the J call TRBJ2-7; tentatively, D is TRBD1 (6 bases). Trimming took 9 bases from V and 2 from J, leaving 14 bases between them. Germline-derived CDR1 and CDR2 are ENHRY and SYGVKD. The CDR3 runs to 13 residues. The chain's CDR3 is CAIGQPPAYEQYF. The CDR3 nucleotides read TGTGCCATAGGACAGCCCCCCGCCTACGAGCAGTACTTC.

The CDR3 reads CASSEFGEANEKLFF. The DNA for the CDR3 is TGTGCCAGCAGTGAATTTGGAGAAGCTAATGAAAAACTGTTTTTT. The chain couples TRBV6-1 to TRBJ1-4; D gene unclear. There are 15 residues in the CDR3. Per the germline V gene, CDR1 is MNHNS and CDR2 is SASEGT. V was clipped by 2 bases and J by 3 bases, with 10 bases between them.

This rearrangement joins TRBV7-2 to TRBJ1-1; 10 nucleotides match TRBD1. Trimming at V came to 0 bases and at J to 5 bases, leaving 3 bases not matched to a gene. The CDR3 loop spans 15 amino acids. CDR1 SGHTA and CDR2 FQGNSA come from the germline V gene. The CDR3 spells CASSLAGQGKTEAFF. CDR3 sequence (DNA): TGTGCCAGCAGCTTAGCGGGACAGGGGAAGACTGAAGCTTTCTTT.

This chain connects TRBV7-9 to TRBJ1-5; no definite D call. CDR3 length equals 13 residues. The germline V gene has CDR1 SEHNR and CDR2 FQNEAQ (reference sequence). V lost 1 base and J 5 bases, leaving 6 bases between the germline ends. CDR3: CASSLEVHQPQHF. DNA of the CDR3: TGTGCCAGCAGCTTAGAGGTTCATCAGCCCCAGCATTTT. Full variable domain (remainder filled in from reference TRBV7-9 and TRBJ1-5): DTGVSQNPRHKITKRGQNVTFRCDPISEHNRLYWYRQTLGQGPEFLTYFQNEAQLEKSRLLSDRFSAERPKGSFSTLEIQRTEQGDSAMYLCASSLEVHQPQHFGDGTRLSIL.

The rearrangement links TRBV10-3 to TRBJ2-7, with 9 positions matching TRBD2. The ends lost 4 bases at V and 4 bases at J; junction bases unmatched: 5. The CDR3 consists of 14 residues. Germline CDR1 is ENHRY and CDR2 is SYGVKD. CDR3 DNA: TGTGCCATCAGTGCCGGAGCGGGGGGTTACGAGCAGTACTTC. Residues: CAISAGAGGYEQYF.

V and J are TRBV7-9 and TRBJ1-1; the D is unclear. Germline loops: CDR1 SEHNR, CDR2 FQNEAQ (reference sequence). Trimming removed 2 bases from V and 1 base from J, with 5 bases in between. This CDR3 has 13 amino acids. For the CDR3, the DNA is TGTGCCAGCAGCTTACCAGGGAACACTGAAGCTTTCTTT. Translated, it gives CASSLPGNTEAFF. Variable domain in full (rest from reference TRBV7-9 and TRBJ1-1): DTGVSQNPRHKITKRGQNVTFRCDPISEHNRLYWYRQTLGQGPEFLTYFQNEAQLEKSRLLSDRFSAERPKGSFSTLEIQRTEQGDSAMYLCASSLPGNTEAFFGQGTRLTVV.

V usage is TRBV7-3 and J usage is TRBJ2-1, with 15 bases that match TRBD2. J lost 7 bases, V lost 5 bases, and 3 bases had no gene match. Germline V CDR1 and CDR2: SGHTA, FQGTGA. The CDR3 runs to 15 residues. The CDR3 DNA follows: TGTGCCAGCAGCGTGGGACTAGCGGGGGGAAATGAGCAGTTCTTC. As protein: CASSVGLAGGNEQFF.

This sequence joins TRBV5-6 and TRBJ2-7; D possibly corresponds to TRBD1 (5 bases). Trimming cost V 0 bases and J 5 bases, with 18 bases left between them. The CDR3 loop spans 16 amino acids. Germline V gives CDR1 SGHDT, CDR2 YYEEEE. The CDR3 sequence: CASSLALAGMSNEQYF. The DNA of the CDR3 is TGTGCCAGCAGCTTGGCCCTCGCAGGGATGAGTAACGAGCAGTACTTC.

V is TRBV9 and J is TRBJ2-3; D not resolved. From germline, CDR1 is SGDLS and CDR2 YYNGEE. V was pared by 3 bases and J by 2 bases, with 16 bases between. CDR3 size: 16 residues. CDR3 in DNA: TGTGCCAGCAGCGGTCTGGATCGGTCCTCCACAGATACGCAGTATTTT. This sequence encodes CASSGLDRSSTDTQYF.

The chain has TRBV10-3 and TRBJ2-1; TRBD2 matches 7 bases. V lost 9 bases and J lost 4; bases outside the gene matches: 12. The CDR3 length is 15 residues. The germline V gene encodes CDR1 ENHRY and CDR2 SYGVKD. The DNA of the CDR3 is TGTGCCATGAAGAGATCTAGCGGTGCTTACAATGAGCAGTTCTTC. Protein product: CAMKRSSGAYNEQFF.

The chain recombines TRBV6-1 with TRBJ2-5; tentative D call: TRBD1 (6 bases). Germline V CDR1 and CDR2: MNHNS, SASEGT. The CDR3 runs to 13 residues. The V end lost 5 bases, the J end lost 6 bases, and 13 bases lay between the germline ends. The CDR3 region is CASSQGFEKTQYF. The CDR3 coding sequence is TGTGCCAGCAGTCAGGGGTTTGAAAAGACCCAGTACTTC.

This chain uses TRBV19 with TRBJ2-5; 7 bases are shared with TRBD1. With 1 base clipped from V and 1 base from J, the junction kept 0 bases outside the gene matches. The germline gives CDR1 LNHDA, CDR2 SQIVND (reference sequence). CDR3 length: 14 residues. The CDR3 here is CASSIGQGQETQYF. CDR3 nucleotide sequence: TGTGCCAGTAGTATAGGACAGGGCCAAGAGACCCAGTACTTC.

This clone was detected a few times. This sequence joins TRBV5-1 and TRBJ1-3, with D maybe TRBD1 (6 bases). Germline CDR1 is SGHRS and CDR2 is YFSETQ. Trimming stripped 2 bases from V and 2 bases from J, with 8 bases between. This CDR3 spans 14 amino acids. CDR3 nucleotide sequence: TGCGCCAGCAGCTTCGGACAGACTGGAAACACCATATATTTT. Its translation: CASSFGQTGNTIYF.

The DNA of the CDR3 is TGTGCCAGCAGCCAGGTGACAACCCGCGGAGAGACCCAGTACTTC. Amino acids: CASSQVTTRGETQYF. The chain joins TRBV4-2 to TRBJ2-5; D remains unclear. Trimming shortened V by 3 bases and J by 4 bases, and 15 bases separated the two germline ends. In germline, CDR1 is LGHNA, CDR2 YNFKEQ. The CDR3 consists of 15 residues.

The genes are TRBV18 and TRBJ2-3; no clear D. The germline gives CDR1 KGHSH, CDR2 LQKENI. Trimming pared 0 bases from V and 2 bases from J, leaving 6 bases between. CDR3 length equals 14 residues. This CDR3 is CASSPPQYTDTQYF. The DNA for the CDR3 is TGTGCCAGCTCACCACCTCAGTACACAGATACGCAGTATTTT. The full variable domain, with the rest looked up from reference TRBV18 and TRBJ2-3, is NAGVMQNPRHLVRRRGQEARLRCSPMKGHSHVYWYRQLPEEGLKFMVYLQKENIIDESGMPKERFSAEFPKEGPSILRIQQVVRGDSAAYFCASSPPQYTDTQYFGPGTRLTVL.

The V and J genes are TRBV10-3 and TRBJ2-5, with 9 bases aligning to TRBD1. Matching the DNA end better, TRBJ2-7 makes the J call doubtful. CDR1 is ENHRY and CDR2 is SYGVKD in the germline V gene. This CDR3 is built from 14 residues. As DNA, the CDR3 is TGTGCCATCAGTGGCCGGGACAGGGCCTACGAGCAGTACTTC. Translation: CAISGRDRAYEQYF.